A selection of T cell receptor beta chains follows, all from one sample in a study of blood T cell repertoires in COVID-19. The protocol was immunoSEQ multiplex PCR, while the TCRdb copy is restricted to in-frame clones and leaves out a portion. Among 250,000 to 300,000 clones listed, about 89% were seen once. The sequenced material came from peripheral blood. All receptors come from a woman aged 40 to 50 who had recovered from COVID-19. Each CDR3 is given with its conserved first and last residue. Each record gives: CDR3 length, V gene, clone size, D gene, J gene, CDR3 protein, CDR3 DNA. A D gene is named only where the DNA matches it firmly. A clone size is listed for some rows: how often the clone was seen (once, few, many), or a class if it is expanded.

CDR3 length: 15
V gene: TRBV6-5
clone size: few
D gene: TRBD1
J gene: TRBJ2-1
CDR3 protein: CATNTGTGSVNEQFF
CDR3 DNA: TGTGCCACCAATACCGGGACAGGGTCAGTCAATGAGCAGTTCTTC

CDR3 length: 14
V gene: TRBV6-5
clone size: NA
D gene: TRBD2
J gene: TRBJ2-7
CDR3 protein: CASSRTSGPYEQYF
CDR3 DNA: TGTGCCAGCAGCAGGACTAGCGGGCCGTACGAGCAGTACTTC

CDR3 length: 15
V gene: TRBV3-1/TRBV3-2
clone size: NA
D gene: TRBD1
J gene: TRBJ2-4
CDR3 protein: CASSHAGGAKNIQYF
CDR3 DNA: TGTGCCAGCAGCCATGCAGGGGGCGCCAAAAACATTCAGTACTTC

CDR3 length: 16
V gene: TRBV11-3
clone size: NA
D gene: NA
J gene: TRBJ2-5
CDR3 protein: CASSLGGAGPQETQYF
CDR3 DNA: TGTGCCAGCAGCTTAGGGGGCGCAGGGCCGCAAGAGACCCAGTACTTC

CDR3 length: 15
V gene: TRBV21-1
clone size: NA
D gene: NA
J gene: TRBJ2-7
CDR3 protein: CASSKAEGQEHEQYF
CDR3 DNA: TGTGCCAGCAGCAAAGCCGAAGGACAGGAGCACGAGCAGTACTTC

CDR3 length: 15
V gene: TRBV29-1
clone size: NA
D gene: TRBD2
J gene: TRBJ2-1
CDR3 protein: CSVRAGGPVYNEQFF
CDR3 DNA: TGCAGCGTTAGGGCGGGAGGGCCTGTCTACAATGAGCAGTTCTTC

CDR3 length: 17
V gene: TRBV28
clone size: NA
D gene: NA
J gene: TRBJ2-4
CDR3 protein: CASSLSRTPLAKNIQYF
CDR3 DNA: TGTGCCAGCAGTTTATCCCGGACTCCACTAGCCAAAAACATTCAGTACTTC

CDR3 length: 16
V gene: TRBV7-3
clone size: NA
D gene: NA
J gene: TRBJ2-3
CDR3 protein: CASSLDSGIYTDTQYF
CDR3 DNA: TGTGCCAGCAGCTTAGACTCAGGGATATACACAGATACGCAGTATTTT

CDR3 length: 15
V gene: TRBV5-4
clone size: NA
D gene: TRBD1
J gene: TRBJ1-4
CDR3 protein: CASSLGGQGGEKLFF
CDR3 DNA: TGTGCCAGCAGCTTGGGGGGACAGGGAGGCGAAAAACTGTTTTTT

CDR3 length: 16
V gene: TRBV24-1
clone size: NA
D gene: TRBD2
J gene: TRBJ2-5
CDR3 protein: CATSDLGLTGAETQYF
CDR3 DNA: TGTGCCACCAGTGATCTGGGACTAACGGGAGCTGAGACCCAGTACTTC

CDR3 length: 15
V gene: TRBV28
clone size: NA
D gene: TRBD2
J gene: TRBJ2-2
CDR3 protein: CASSLGLAGPGELFF
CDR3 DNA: TGTGCCAGCAGTTTGGGACTAGCGGGTCCCGGGGAGCTGTTTTTT

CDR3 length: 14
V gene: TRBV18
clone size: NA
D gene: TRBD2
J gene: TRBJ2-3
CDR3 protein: CASSPQSGRDTQYF
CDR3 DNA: TGTGCCAGCTCACCACAGAGCGGGAGAGATACGCAGTATTTT

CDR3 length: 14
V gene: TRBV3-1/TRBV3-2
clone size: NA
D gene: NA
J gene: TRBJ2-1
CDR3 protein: CASSAGHGGNEQFF
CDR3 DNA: TGTGCCAGCAGCGCCGGGCACGGGGGCAATGAGCAGTTCTTC

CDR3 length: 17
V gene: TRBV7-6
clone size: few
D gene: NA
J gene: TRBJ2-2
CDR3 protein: CASSLLTEYSVGGELFF
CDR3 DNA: TGTGCCAGCAGCTTATTGACTGAATATAGCGTTGGCGGGGAGCTGTTTTTT

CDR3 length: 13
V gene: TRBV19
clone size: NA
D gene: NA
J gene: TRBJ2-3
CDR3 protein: CASRRGSTDTQYF
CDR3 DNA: TGTGCCAGTAGACGGGGTTCCACAGATACGCAGTATTTT

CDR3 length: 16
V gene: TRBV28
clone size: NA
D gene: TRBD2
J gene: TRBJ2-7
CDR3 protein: CASSFDLAGGPYEQYF
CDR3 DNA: TGTGCCAGCAGTTTTGACCTAGCGGGAGGGCCCTACGAGCAGTACTTC

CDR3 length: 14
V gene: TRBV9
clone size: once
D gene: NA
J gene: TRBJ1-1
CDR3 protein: CASSVGGSRTEAFF
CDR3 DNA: TGTGCCAGCAGCGTAGGAGGGAGCCGCACTGAAGCTTTCTTT

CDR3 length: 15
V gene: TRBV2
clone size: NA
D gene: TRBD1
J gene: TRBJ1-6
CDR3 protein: CASSGTGGDNSPLHF
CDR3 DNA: TGTGCCAGCAGCGGGACAGGGGGGGATAATTCACCCCTCCACTTT

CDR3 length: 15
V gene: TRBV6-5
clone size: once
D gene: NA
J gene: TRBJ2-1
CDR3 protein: CASSYSYREGNEQFF
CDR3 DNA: TGTGCCAGCAGTTACTCGTACCGGGAAGGCAATGAGCAGTTCTTC

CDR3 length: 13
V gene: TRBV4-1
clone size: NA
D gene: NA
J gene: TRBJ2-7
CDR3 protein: CASKWRGSYEQYF
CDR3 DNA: TGCGCCAGCAAGTGGCGGGGCTCCTACGAGCAGTACTTC

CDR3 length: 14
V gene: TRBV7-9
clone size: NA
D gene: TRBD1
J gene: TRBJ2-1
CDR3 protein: CASSLTGYHNEQFF
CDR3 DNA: TGTGCCAGCAGCTTGACAGGGTACCACAATGAGCAGTTCTTC

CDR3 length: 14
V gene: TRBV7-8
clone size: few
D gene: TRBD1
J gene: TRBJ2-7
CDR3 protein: CASSLGQGAYEQYF
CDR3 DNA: TGTGCCAGCAGCTTAGGCCAGGGGGCTTACGAGCAGTACTTC

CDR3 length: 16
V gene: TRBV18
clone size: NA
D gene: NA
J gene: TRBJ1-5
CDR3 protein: CASSPAASGSNQPQHF
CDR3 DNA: TGTGCCAGCTCACCCGCGGCCTCGGGGTCAAATCAGCCCCAGCATTTT

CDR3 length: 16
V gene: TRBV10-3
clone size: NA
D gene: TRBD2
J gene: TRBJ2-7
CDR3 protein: CAISESGGGRALEQYF
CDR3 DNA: TGTGCCATCAGTGAGTCGGGAGGCGGGAGGGCCCTCGAGCAGTACTTC

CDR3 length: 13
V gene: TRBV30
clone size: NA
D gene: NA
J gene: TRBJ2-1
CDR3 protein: CAWAFETRDEQFF
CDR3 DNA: TGTGCCTGGGCTTTCGAAACTAGGGATGAGCAGTTCTTC

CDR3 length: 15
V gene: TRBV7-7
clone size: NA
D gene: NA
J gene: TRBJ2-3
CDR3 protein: CASSLGSGSTDTQYF
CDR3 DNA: TGTGCCAGCAGCTTAGGCAGCGGTAGCACAGATACGCAGTATTTT

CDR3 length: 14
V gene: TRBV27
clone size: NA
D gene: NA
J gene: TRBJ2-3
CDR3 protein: CASSFSAAPDTQYF
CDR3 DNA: TGTGCCAGCAGTTTCTCAGCGGCCCCAGATACGCAGTATTTT

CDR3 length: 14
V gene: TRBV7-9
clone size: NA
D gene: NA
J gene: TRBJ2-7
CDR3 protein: CASSFSGPAYEQYF
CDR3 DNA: TGTGCCAGCAGCTTCAGCGGGCCTGCCTACGAGCAGTACTTC

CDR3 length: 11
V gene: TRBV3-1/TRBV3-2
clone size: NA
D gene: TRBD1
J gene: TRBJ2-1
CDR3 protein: CASSQGQPQFF
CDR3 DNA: TGTGCCAGCAGCCAGGGACAGCCTCAGTTCTTC

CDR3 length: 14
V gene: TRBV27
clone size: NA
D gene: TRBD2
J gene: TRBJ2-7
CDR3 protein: CASNAPGREAEQYF
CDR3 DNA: TGTGCCAGCAACGCCCCCGGGAGGGAGGCCGAGCAGTACTTC

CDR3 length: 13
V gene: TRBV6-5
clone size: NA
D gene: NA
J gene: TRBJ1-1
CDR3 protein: CASSGAGDTEAFF
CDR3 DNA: TGTGCCAGCTCGGGCGCGGGGGACACTGAAGCTTTCTTT

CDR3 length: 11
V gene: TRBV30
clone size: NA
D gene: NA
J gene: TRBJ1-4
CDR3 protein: CAWRTNEKLFF
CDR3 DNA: TGTGCCTGGCGAACTAATGAAAAACTGTTTTTT